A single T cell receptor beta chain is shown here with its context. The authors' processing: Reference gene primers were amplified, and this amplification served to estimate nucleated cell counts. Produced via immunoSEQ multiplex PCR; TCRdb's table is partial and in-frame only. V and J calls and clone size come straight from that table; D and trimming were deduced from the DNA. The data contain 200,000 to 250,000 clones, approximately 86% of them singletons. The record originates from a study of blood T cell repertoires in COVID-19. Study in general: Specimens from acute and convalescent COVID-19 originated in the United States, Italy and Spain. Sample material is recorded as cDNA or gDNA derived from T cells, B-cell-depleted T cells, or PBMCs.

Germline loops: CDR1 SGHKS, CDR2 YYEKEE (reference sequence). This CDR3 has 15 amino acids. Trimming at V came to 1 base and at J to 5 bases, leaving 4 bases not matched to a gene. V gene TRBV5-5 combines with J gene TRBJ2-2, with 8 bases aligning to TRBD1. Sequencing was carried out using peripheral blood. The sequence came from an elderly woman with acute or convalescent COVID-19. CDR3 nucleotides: TGTGCCAGCAGCTTGTTCCAGGGGGCAACCGGGGAGCTGTTTTTT. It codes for CASSLFQGATGELFF.